This T cell receptor beta chain appears in the sequencing data of a study of blood T cell repertoires in COVID-19. The wider study: The analysed material was cDNA or gDNA that came from T cells, B-cell-depleted T cells, or PBMCs.

Sequencing was performed with immunoSEQ multiplex PCR; in TCRdb, only in-frame clones are kept and a portion is missing. The sample yields 270,000 or so clones, 84% seen once. The CDR3 contains 15 residues. With 0 bases clipped from V and 3 bases from J, the junction kept 2 bases outside the gene matches. CDR1 is SGHNT and CDR2 is YYREEE in the germline V gene (reference sequence). The source material was peripheral blood. This TCR was recovered from a human donor in a cohort sampled during active COVID-19. This sequence joins TRBV5-4 and TRBJ2-7; 11 positions match TRBD1. DNA for the CDR3: TGTGCCAGCAGCTTGGGCGGGACAGGGGGCTACGAGCAGTACTTC. This sequence encodes CASSLGGTGGYEQYF.